Listed here are 12 T cell receptor beta chains from one sample, sequenced in a study of blood T cell repertoires in COVID-19 (dated by TCRdb to the early 2020s). Library construction relied on the immunoSEQ multiplex PCR assay. Not all clones reach the TCRdb copy of this immuneACCESS table, which keeps in-frame sequences only. Checked studies attribute under half of the gap to unresolved V genes and leave the rest unexplained. For this sample the table gives about 170,000 clones, of which over 70% were detected only once. The top ten constitute 3.5% to 4% of the sample. Source material: PBMCs or T cells enriched from blood (not recorded which). These receptors were collected from a woman aged 45-65 years in a cohort exposed to, infected with or recovered from COVID-19 (not recorded which).

The genes are TRBV25-1 and TRBJ2-5, with D possibly being TRBD2 (5 bases). There are 11 residues in the CDR3. Trimming removed 7 bases at V and 3 bases at J, with 6 bases between. CDR1 and CDR2 from the germline V gene are MGHDK and SYGVNS. This chain's CDR3 is CASTGKETQYF. CDR3 bases: TGTGCCAGCACCGGGAAAGAGACCCAGTACTTC.

The chain carries TRBV19 and TRBJ1-2; 8 nucleotides match TRBD1. Germline V gene lookup returns CDR1 LNHDA and CDR2 SQIVND (reference sequence). There are 12 residues in the CDR3. V lost 7 bases, J lost 7 bases, and 5 bases stayed unmatched. The CDR3 sequence: CASTGQGSGYTF. In DNA, the CDR3 is TGTGCCAGTACCGGACAGGGCTCTGGCTACACCTTC. Looking up the rest from reference TRBV19 and TRBJ1-2 gives the full variable domain: DGGITQSPKYLFRKEGQNVTLSCEQNLNHDAMYWYRQDPGQGLRLIYYSQIVNDFQKGDIAEGYSVSREKKESFPLTVTSAQKNPTAFYLCASTGQGSGYTFGSGTRLTVV.

The chain combines TRBV7-3 with TRBJ2-1, with 9 bases aligning to TRBD2. The length of the CDR3 is 12 residues. J lost 9 bases, V lost 5 bases, and 2 bases had no gene match. The germline gives CDR1 SGHTA, CDR2 FQGTGA. The CDR3 DNA sequence: TGTGCCAGCAGCCGGACTAGCGCTGAGCAGTTCTTC. Protein: CASSRTSAEQFF.

CDR3 DNA sequence: TGTGCCAGCAGCCTACGGGGGGCGGGGGAGACCCAGTACTTC. Translating gives CASSLRGAGETQYF. The V and J genes are TRBV7-2 and TRBJ2-5; TRBD2 might be the D (7 bases). Deletions cut 5 bases from V and 5 bases from J, with 15 bases between. The CDR3 totals 14 residues. CDR1 is SGHTA, CDR2 FQGNSA, per germline.

V usage is TRBV2 and J usage is TRBJ1-5; D remains ambiguous. CDR1 SNHLY and CDR2 FYNNEI come from the germline V gene. This CDR3 has 13 amino acids. V shed 6 bases and J shed 3 bases, with 9 bases lying between them. CDR3 protein: CASSPGNNQPQHF. As DNA, the CDR3 is TGTGCCAGCAGCCCGGGAAACAATCAGCCCCAGCATTTT.

Concerning this clone: Germline and junction disagree at one end, which may indicate a read error. This rearrangement joins TRBV7-2 to TRBJ2-3, with D hard to call. Germline CDR1 and CDR2: SGHTA and FQGNSA. The length of the CDR3 is 16 residues. DNA for the CDR3: TGTGCCAGCAGCTTAGATGGTACACTACCCACAAATACGCAGTATTTT. Translated: CASSLDGTLPTNTQYF.

The chain links TRBV10-3 to TRBJ2-7; 11 positions match TRBD2. The CDR3 has 14 residues. J lost 4 bases, V lost 3 bases, and 2 bases had no gene match. Looked up from germline, CDR1 is ENHRY and CDR2 is SYGVKD. The CDR3, as DNA: TGTGCCATCAGTGAATCTAGCGGGAGGTACGAGCAGTACTTC. Translated, it gives CAISESSGRYEQYF.

There are a few counts of this clone. This chain joins TRBV4-2 and TRBJ1-2, with D maybe TRBD1 (6 bases). The CDR3 length is 15 residues. Germline V gene sequence: CDR1 LGHNA, CDR2 YNFKEQ. V was pared by 0 bases and J by 10 bases, with 18 bases between. The chain's CDR3 is CASSQDWGQVMDYTF. The DNA for the CDR3 is TGTGCCAGCAGCCAAGATTGGGGGCAGGTTATGGACTACACCTTC.

The CDR3 DNA is TGCGCCAGCAGCCAAGATGATAGGCAGGGGGCCTATGGCTACACCTTC. Protein product: CASSQDDRQGAYGYTF. V is TRBV4-1 and J is TRBJ1-2; 8 bases align to TRBD1. V was clipped by 0 bases and J by 4 bases; unmatched bases: 7. Germline assignment: CDR1 MGHRA and CDR2 YSYEKL. This CDR3 spans 16 amino acids.

The genes are TRBV28 and TRBJ2-5, with 7 bases aligning to TRBD1. This CDR3 comprises 12 residues. V lost 5 bases and J lost 3; bases outside the gene matches: 0. Germline-derived CDR1 and CDR2 are MDHEN and SYDVKM. In DNA, the CDR3 is TGTGCCAGCAGTACAGGGGAAGAGACCCAGTACTTC. It encodes CASSTGEETQYF. Variable domain in full (rest from reference TRBV28 and TRBJ2-5): DVKVTQSSRYLVKRTGEKVFLECVQDMDHENMFWYRQDPGLGLRLIYFSYDVKMKEKGDIPEGYSVSREKKERFSLILESASTNQTSMYLCASSTGEETQYFGPGTRLLVL.

V usage is TRBV7-2 and J usage is TRBJ2-2, with no clear D. V dropped 3 bases and J dropped 1 base, with 6 bases sitting between them. Per germline, CDR1 SGHTA and CDR2 FQGNSA. There are 14 residues in the CDR3. Here the CDR3 reads CASSFYRNTGELFF. CDR3 DNA sequence: TGTGCCAGCAGCTTTTATAGGAACACCGGGGAGCTGTTTTTT.

This clone has just one count. The gene calls are TRBV19 and TRBJ1-5, with D uncertain. CDR3 length: 15 residues. V was pared by 3 bases and J by 7 bases, with 16 bases between. Germline assignment: CDR1 LNHDA and CDR2 SQIVND (reference sequence). The CDR3 sequence is CASSISYSQYQPQHF. CDR3 DNA sequence: TGTGCCAGTAGTATTTCGTACAGCCAATACCAGCCCCAGCATTTT.